The present entry profiles one T cell receptor beta chain with its context. Antigen: not known. Per germline, CDR1 LNHDA and CDR2 SQIVND (reference sequence). Trimming took 6 bases from V and 5 from J, leaving 19 bases between them. The CDR3 contains 15 residues. This sample is part of a study of OX40 agonist ivuxolimab in advanced cancers. Notes on the study in general: Expanded clones were, on average, more numerous in CD8+ T cells than in CD4+.

Measured with immunoSEQ multiplex PCR; TCRdb has only the in-frame clones, and not every one. The data contain about 90,000 clones, about 87% of them singletons. The starting material was CD4+ or CD8+ T cells sorted from blood, obtained in a trial of the OX40 agonist ivuxolimab. The TCR comes from an adult with an advanced solid tumor such as melanoma, head and neck, liver or kidney cancer. The chain recombines TRBV19 with TRBJ1-1; D is unclear. DNA for the CDR3: TGTGCCAGTAGGGGCGGCGGGCAGGTGAGGACTGAAGCTTTCTTT. Translating gives CASRGGGQVRTEAFF.